Shown below are 23 T cell receptor beta chains from a single sample sequenced in a study of T cell changes during pregnancy in multiple sclerosis. TCRdb's table, derived via immunoSEQ multiplex PCR, lists solely in-frame clones and lacks some. The sample yields roughly 40,000 clones, 75% to 95% seen once. The source material was CD4+ T cells from peripheral blood mononuclear cells, sampled in the second trimester of pregnancy. These receptors all stem from a female donor in good health, enrolled as a control in a pregnancy study.

The V call is TRBV6-5, the J call TRBJ1-6, with D hard to call. CDR1 is MNHEY, CDR2 SVGAGI, per germline. The CDR3 is made up of 16 amino acids. V was pared by 0 bases and J by 9 bases, with 15 bases between. CDR3 loop: CASSYSAGGPSSPLHF. CDR3 coding DNA: TGTGCCAGCAGTTACTCCGCGGGTGGACCCTCTTCACCCCTCCACTTT.

This clone appeared once. The gene calls are TRBV2 and TRBJ2-3, with D tentatively TRBD1 (6 bases). This CDR3 comprises 14 residues. The V end was cut by 2 bases, the J end by 3 bases, with 9 bases between. CDR1 and CDR2 (germline): SNHLY, FYNNEI. This chain's CDR3 is CASSEQGWTDTQYF. The CDR3 DNA reads as TGTGCCAGCAGTGAACAGGGGTGGACAGATACGCAGTATTTT.

The chain combines TRBV27 with TRBJ1-2, with a possible D match to TRBD1 (6 bases). CDR1 is MNHEY, CDR2 SMNVEV, per germline (reference sequence). This CDR3 spans 15 amino acids. V gave up 2 bases and J gave up 8 bases, with 18 bases separating them. CDR3 in amino acids: CASSLNFGVGAGYTF. The CDR3 DNA follows: TGTGCCAGCAGTTTAAACTTTGGTGTGGGGGCGGGCTACACCTTC.

The chain carries TRBV5-1 and TRBJ1-5; no reliable D call. This CDR3 has 14 residues. CDR1 and CDR2 from the germline V gene are SGHRS and YFSETQ. The V and J ends lost 0 bases and 4 bases respectively, with 8 bases between them. CDR3: CASSLGDTNQPQHF. The CDR3 nucleotides read TGCGCCAGCAGCTTGGGAGACACGAATCAGCCCCAGCATTTT.

V is TRBV19 and J is TRBJ1-6; no reliable D call. V was cut by 7 bases and J by 4 bases, with 14 bases left in between. This CDR3 has 15 amino acids. Germline V gene data show CDR1 as LNHDA and CDR2 as SQIVND (reference sequence). CDR3: CASTDYRNYNSPLHF. For the CDR3, the DNA is TGTGCCAGTACGGACTACCGGAATTATAATTCACCCCTCCACTTT.

As to this clone: At one boundary the junction diverges from the germline segment, which might be a read error. The genes are TRBV7-7 and TRBJ2-2; 9 bases line up with TRBD2. Germline lookup yields CDR1 SSHAT and CDR2 FNYEAQ (reference sequence). This CDR3 region has 15 residues. CDR3 in amino acids: CASSLSGGPNGELFF. The DNA for the CDR3 is TGTGCTAGCAGCCTTAGCGGGGGTCCGAACGGGGAGCTGTTTTTT.

The chain is built from TRBV9 and TRBJ2-7, with 7 bases that match TRBD1. Germline V gene lookup returns CDR1 SGDLS and CDR2 YYNGEE. The J segment lost 4 bases and the V segment lost 0 bases, leaving 10 bases of the junction unmatched. The CDR3 spans 16 residues. Here the CDR3 DNA reads TGTGCCAGCAGCGTAGTCGCTACAGGGGCCTGGTACGAGCAGTACTTC. Translation: CASSVVATGAWYEQYF.

Comment on this clone: A junction end diverges from the germline sequence, so it may reflect a read error. The chain uses TRBV4-2 and TRBJ2-7; TRBD2 is a possible D gene (6 bases). CDR3 length: 16 amino acids. Germline V lookup: CDR1 LGHNA, CDR2 YNFKEQ. This chain's CDR3 is CASGQMGRGQRGEQYF. The CDR3 DNA follows: TGTGCCAGCGGCCAGATGGGGCGGGGCCAACGAGGGGAGCAGTACTTC.

J is TRBJ2-1 and V is TRBV28; 9 bases match TRBD2. The V gene end was trimmed by 5 bases and the J gene end by 9 bases; junction bases not matched to a gene: 8. The CDR3 is made up of 14 amino acids. Germline CDR1 MDHEN, CDR2 SYDVKM. The CDR3 here is CASSISGRKSEQFF. The CDR3 DNA reads TGTGCCAGCAGTATTAGCGGGAGAAAAAGTGAGCAGTTCTTC.

This clone was recorded a few times. V usage is TRBV9 and J usage is TRBJ2-2; D is unclear. The CDR3 spans 15 residues. Germline V gene data show CDR1 as SGDLS and CDR2 as YYNGEE. Trimming left V 0 bases short and J 0 bases short, with 6 bases between. The CDR3 here is CASSVGRSNTGELFF. CDR3 coding DNA: TGTGCCAGCAGCGTAGGTCGGTCGAACACCGGGGAGCTGTTTTTT.

The chain carries TRBV6-5 and TRBJ1-1, with a weak D call TRBD1 (5 bases). The V gene lost 6 bases and the J gene lost 8 bases, with 16 bases spanning the gap. The length of the CDR3 is 13 residues. Germline V gene data show CDR1 as MNHEY and CDR2 as SVGAGI. Here the CDR3 reads CASRYDRGREAFF. The CDR3, as DNA: TGTGCCAGCAGATATGACAGAGGACGCGAAGCTTTCTTT.

The chain couples TRBV10-3 to TRBJ1-2; 12 nucleotides align to TRBD1. The CDR3 runs 15 residues. CDR1 is ENHRY, CDR2 SYGVKD, per germline. The ends lost 5 bases at V and 4 bases at J; junction bases unmatched: 5. Here the CDR3 reads CAISNPGQGAYGYTF. CDR3 DNA sequence: TGTGCCATCAGTAATCCGGGACAGGGGGCCTATGGCTACACCTTC.

The gene calls are TRBV29-1 and TRBJ1-3; D remains unclear. Germline-derived CDR1 and CDR2 are SQVTM and ANQGSEA. The V and J ends lost 5 bases and 3 bases respectively, with 11 bases between them. The CDR3 spans 13 residues. The CDR3 here is CSVREQFGNTIYF. The CDR3 nucleotides are TGCAGCGTTCGTGAACAGTTTGGAAACACCATATATTTT.

The rearrangement links TRBV7-8 to TRBJ2-7; 12 nucleotides match TRBD2. V dropped 5 bases and J dropped 4; count of bases not matched to a gene: 3. The CDR3 sequence is 14 residues long. Germline CDR1 SGHVS, CDR2 FQNEAQ. For the CDR3, the DNA is TGTGCCAGCAGCCGGACTAGCGGGACGTACGAGCAGTACTTC. Protein sequence: CASSRTSGTYEQYF.

The chain links TRBV18 to TRBJ2-3; a possible D gene is TRBD1 (6 bases). The CDR3 sequence is 16 residues long. Germline loops: CDR1 KGHSH, CDR2 LQKENI. V gave up 4 bases and J gave up 5 bases, with 19 bases separating them. The CDR3 DNA reads as TGTGCCAGCTCACTCTCCGGGACATCTTCGGTAGATACGCAGTATTTT. Translated, it gives CASSLSGTSSVDTQYF.

This clone was observed once. This chain links TRBV5-6 with TRBJ1-2; 8 nucleotides align to TRBD1. The CDR3 covers 12 residues. Trimming removed 5 bases from V and 4 bases from J; junction bases left unmatched: 1. Germline CDR1 reads SGHDT; CDR2 reads YYEEEE. The CDR3 loop reads CASSTGGYGYTF. CDR3 nucleotides: TGTGCCAGCAGTACAGGGGGCTATGGCTACACCTTC. The variable domain in full, completed from reference TRBV5-6 and TRBJ1-2, reads DAGVTQSPTHLIKTRGQQVTLRCSPKSGHDTVSWYQQALGQGPQFIFQYYEEEERQRGNFPDRFSGHQFPNYSSELNVNALLLGDSALYLCASSTGGYGYTFGSGTRLTVV.

The chain recombines TRBV27 with TRBJ2-1, with TRBD2 matching 7 bases. This CDR3 region has 13 residues. V was clipped by 6 bases and J by 14 bases; unmatched bases: 13. Germline V gives CDR1 MNHEY, CDR2 SMNVEV (reference sequence). The CDR3 spells CASRSWEGLRKFF. DNA of the CDR3: TGTGCCAGCAGATCGTGGGAGGGCCTTCGGAAGTTCTTC.

The chain has TRBV18 and TRBJ2-3, with 8 bases aligning to TRBD2. The CDR3 totals 15 residues. Germline lookup yields CDR1 KGHSH and CDR2 LQKENI. Trimming cost V 2 bases and J 5 bases; bases outside gene matches: 6. The CDR3 DNA sequence: TGTGCCAGCTCACCAGCGGGGGGCCGGGGAGATACGCAGTATTTT. This encodes CASSPAGGRGDTQYF.

The chain couples TRBV27 to TRBJ1-1; weak D call: TRBD1 (5 bases). The CDR3 loop spans 14 amino acids. Trimming left V 0 bases short and J 5 bases short, with 10 bases between. The germline CDR1 and CDR2 sequences are MNHEY and SMNVEV (reference sequence). CDR3 nucleotides: TGTGCCAGCAGTTTATCACAGGTTCGAACTGAAGCTTTCTTT. This encodes CASSLSQVRTEAFF.

This clone was recorded a few times. The chain joins TRBV5-1 to TRBJ2-7, with 8 bases that match TRBD2. J was trimmed by 6 bases and V by 4 bases; bases with no gene match: 18. The CDR3 has 17 amino acids. Germline V gene sequence: CDR1 SGHRS, CDR2 YFSETQ. As DNA, the CDR3 is TGCGCCAGCAGCCCCGGGGAGGGAAGCGGGAGATGGTTCGAGCAGTACTTC. It is translated as CASSPGEGSGRWFEQYF.

The genes are TRBV14 and TRBJ2-3; tentatively, D is TRBD1 (5 bases). This CDR3 spans 16 amino acids. V dropped 3 bases and J dropped 4 bases, with 17 bases sitting between them. The germline gives CDR1 SGHDN, CDR2 FVKESK. The CDR3 sequence: CASSQGPLYSADTQYF. CDR3 in DNA: TGTGCCAGCAGCCAGGGGCCCCTTTACAGCGCAGATACGCAGTATTTT.

The J gene is TRBJ2-3, the V gene TRBV9, with 7 bases lining up with TRBD2. The CDR3 has 14 residues. Germline V gene lookup returns CDR1 SGDLS and CDR2 YYNGEE. The trim removed 4 bases at V and 6 bases at J, leaving 8 bases unmatched. This chain's CDR3 is CASSPGGGWDTQYF. CDR3 nucleotides: TGTGCCAGCAGCCCCGGGGGAGGGTGGGATACGCAGTATTTT.

The gene calls are TRBV6-6 and TRBJ1-6, with 7 bases fitting TRBD1. Trimming took 5 bases from V and 7 from J; bases not matched to a gene: 8. Germline values: CDR1 MNHNY, CDR2 SVGAGI (reference sequence). The CDR3 sequence is 15 residues long. The CDR3 DNA reads TGTGCCAGCAGTGTCCCGGGACAGCTGAATTCACCCCTCCACTTT. Its protein is CASSVPGQLNSPLHF.